The rows below give T cell receptor beta chains drawn from one sample of a study of blood T cells in healthy people across ages. A single record per CDR3 protein comes from TCRdb applying MiXCR to the 5' RACE reads. Of around 1.7 million distinct CDR3 sequences listed, 25% to 30% are singletons. The material sequenced was blood. These receptors originate from a woman aged 25-40 years in good health. Each CDR3 is given with its conserved first and last residue. The order of the fields is CDR3 DNA, CDR3 protein, J gene, CDR3 length, clone size, D gene, V gene. D genes are given only for firm matches. Rows may omit the clone size; those that give it use once, few, many or a size class.

TGTGCCAGCCTGGGGGGCGCCGTGAACACAGATACGCAGTATTTT CASLGGAVNTDTQYF TRBJ2-3 15 NA NA TRBV6-2/TRBV6-3
TGTGCCAGCGGCCCAGGGGGACAGGGGGCATCAGGGGCCAACGTCCTGACTTTC CASGPGGQGASGANVLTF TRBJ2-6 18 NA TRBD1 TRBV9
TGTGCCAGCAGACCTCCCGGTCTCTCCTACGAGCAGTACTTC CASRPPGLSYEQYF TRBJ2-7 14 many NA TRBV11-2
TGTGCCAGCAGCTTACTGACGGGGCACGATGAGCAGTTCTTC CASSLLTGHDEQFF TRBJ2-1 14 few NA TRBV7-3
TGTGCCAGCACCACCCCCGGCTACGAGCAGTACTTC CASTTPGYEQYF TRBJ2-7 12 few NA TRBV28
TGTGCCAGCAGTTCTCGGGGGTCCTCCTTCTCTGGGGCCAACGTCCTGACTTTC CASSSRGSSFSGANVLTF TRBJ2-6 18 NA NA TRBV2
TGCGCCAGCAGCCAATTTTGGACAGGAAGCTCTGGAAACACCATATATTTT CASSQFWTGSSGNTIYF TRBJ1-3 17 NA TRBD1 TRBV5-1
TGCAGTGCTCCTCACGAGTCGTTTGGACTAGCGGGAGATAGTGAGCAGTTCTTC CSAPHESFGLAGDSEQFF TRBJ2-1 18 NA TRBD2 TRBV20-1
TGTGCCAGCAGAGCTACGGTGGACAATCAGCCCCAGCATTTT CASRATVDNQPQHF TRBJ1-5 14 many NA TRBV6-5
TGTGCCAGCAGCTTTGGGCAGCCATCCTACGAGCAGTACTTC CASSFGQPSYEQYF TRBJ2-7 14 many NA TRBV7-9
TGCGCCAGCAGCCCCCGCCAGCGGTCTAGCACAGATACGCAGTATTTT CASSPRQRSSTDTQYF TRBJ2-3 16 NA NA TRBV4-1
TGTGCCAGCAGCCGACAGGGGGCTCAGCAGTACTTC CASSRQGAQQYF TRBJ2-7 12 few TRBD1 TRBV3-1
TGTGCCAGCAGGCCGGAGGAGGGATCCAGCACAGATACGCAGTATTTT CASRPEEGSSTDTQYF TRBJ2-3 16 NA NA TRBV11-2
TGCAGTGCTAGAGGTTGGATGCGGGATTCACCCCTCCACTTT CSARGWMRDSPLHF TRBJ1-6 14 NA NA TRBV20-1
TGCAGCCGGCGGTGGGGAAATGGGCAGTTCTTC CSRRWGNGQFF TRBJ2-1 11 few NA TRBV29-1
TGTGCCAGCAGCTCCTTCGGAGGCTACAATGAGCAGTTCTTC CASSSFGGYNEQFF TRBJ2-1 14 few NA TRBV7-9
TGTGCCAGCAGCTTAGTAGACAGGGGTAGGACCGAGCAGTACTTC CASSLVDRGRTEQYF TRBJ2-7 15 few TRBD1 TRBV7-2
TGTGCCAGCAGTCTAGTAGCGGGCGGGGGGCTGTTTTTT CASSLVAGGGLFF TRBJ2-2 13 NA TRBD2 TRBV2
TGTGCCAGCAGTCCTGACTGGCCCTACGAGCAGTACTTC CASSPDWPYEQYF TRBJ2-7 13 NA NA TRBV27
TGTGCCAGCAGCTTGAGGCCGCCTAATGAAAAACTGTTTTTT CASSLRPPNEKLFF TRBJ1-4 14 NA NA TRBV5-5
TGTGCCAGCAGTGTACCGGGACTTAGGACCGGGGAGCTGTTTTTT CASSVPGLRTGELFF TRBJ2-2 15 once NA TRBV28
TGTGCCGGCTCGGCGGGGGCTTGGGAGACCCAGTACTTC CAGSAGAWETQYF TRBJ2-5 13 NA NA TRBV3-1
TGTGCCAGCAGCCAAAGGTCGGGCCCCCTGAGAACTAATGAAAAACCGTTTTTT CASSQRSGPLRTNEKPFF TRBJ1-4 18 few NA TRBV7-2
TGTGCCAGCAGCCAAGAGGACTCGGGACTCAGCTCTGGAAACACCATATATTTT CASSQEDSGLSSGNTIYF TRBJ1-3 18 NA NA TRBV3-1
TGTGCCAGCAGTTCACATGACGGGACTAGATTGAATGAGCAGTTCTTC CASSSHDGTRLNEQFF TRBJ2-1 16 NA TRBD2 TRBV13
TGTGCCAGCAGCTTGCTGGGGTTTGAAAATGAAAAACTGTTTTTT CASSLLGFENEKLFF TRBJ1-4 15 NA NA TRBV5-4
TGCGCCAGCAGCCAAGGGGACAGACTCGGGTTGGAAGATACGCAGTATTTT CASSQGDRLGLEDTQYF TRBJ2-3 17 NA TRBD1 TRBV4-3